Following are 19 T cell receptor beta chains from one sample sequenced in a study of post-analysis software for immune sequencing data. Study findings and constraints: Higher frequency in patients than in controls was seen for about five TRBV segments, with TRBV5-6, TRBV5-1 and TRBV20-1 among them.

TCR beta libraries were prepared from cDNA with unique molecular identifiers. TCRdb reprocessed the PCR reads with MiXCR, giving one entry per CDR3 protein. The sample contains roughly 540,000 distinct CDR3 sequences, roughly 34% of which appear only once. Which antigens these TCRs recognize remains unknown. Sequences were obtained from blood. The origin of the receptors is a girl younger than 18 with multiple sclerosis.

In this sample, this clonotype turned up a few times. The chain has TRBV3-1 and TRBJ2-4, with a weak D call TRBD2 (6 bases). The J call is in doubt because the DNA end fits TRBJ2-7 better. This CDR3 has 14 amino acids. Germline V gene lookup returns CDR1 LGHDT and CDR2 YNNKEL (reference sequence). The CDR3 coding sequence is TGTGCCAGCAGCCAAGAAGTTGCGCGGGGCGAGCAGTACTTC. This gives the protein CASSQEVARGEQYF.

This clonotype was picked up a small number of times. The genes are TRBV6-5 and TRBJ2-5, with D possibly matching TRBD2 (6 bases). Germline values: CDR1 MNHEY, CDR2 SVGAGI. The V end lost 6 bases, the J end lost 4 bases, and 12 bases lay between the germline ends. CDR3 length equals 13 residues. CDR3 protein: CASRILGGETQYF. DNA for the CDR3: TGTGCCAGCAGAATACTGGGGGGAGAGACCCAGTACTTC.

The chain has TRBV12-3 or TRBV12-4 and TRBJ2-5; D uncertain. The CDR3 spans 12 residues. The V end lost 7 bases, the J end lost 5 bases, and 11 bases lay between the germline ends. CDR3 coding DNA: TGTGCCAGCAACGTCCCCGGGGAGACCCAGTACTTC. Encoded protein: CASNVPGETQYF.

J is TRBJ1-4 and V is TRBV12-3 or TRBV12-4, with 9 positions matching TRBD1. V trimming: 2 bases; J trimming: 4 bases; junction bases outside the gene matches: 11. CDR3 length: 18 amino acids. The CDR3 DNA follows: TGTGCCAGCAGTTTAAATTTTGGACAGGGGCGCAATAATGAAAAACTGTTTTTT. Protein product: CASSLNFGQGRNNEKLFF.

This clonotype was observed a few times. The rearrangement uses TRBV20-1 and TRBJ2-3; possibly TRBD2 for D (5 bases). This CDR3 is 17 amino acids long. Trimming took 0 bases from V and 2 from J, leaving 18 bases between them. CDR1 and CDR2 (germline): DFQATT, SNEGSKA (reference sequence). The CDR3 sequence is CSARDVARDENTDTQYF. CDR3 DNA: TGCAGTGCTAGAGACGTAGCGCGTGATGAGAACACAGATACGCAGTATTTT.

The chain combines TRBV4-2 with TRBJ2-3, with D possibly being TRBD2 (6 bases). The length of the CDR3 is 16 residues. The germline V and J ends were trimmed by 4 bases and 0 bases, with 14 bases remaining between them. CDR1 is LGHNA and CDR2 is YNFKEQ in the germline V gene. The CDR3 nucleotides read TGTGCCAGCAGCCCCTTGCCCCGGGGGAGCACAGATACGCAGTATTTT. Its protein product is CASSPLPRGSTDTQYF.

The table lists this clonotype with a few counts. V usage is TRBV4-1 and J usage is TRBJ2-3, with D possibly matching TRBD1 (7 bases). V was trimmed by 0 bases and J by 3 bases, leaving 13 bases between them. The germline V gene has CDR1 MGHRA and CDR2 YSYEKL. The CDR3 contains 16 residues. The CDR3 sequence: CASSQEEGAGTDTQYF. CDR3 bases: TGCGCCAGCAGCCAAGAGGAGGGGGCCGGGACAGATACGCAGTATTTT.

The rearrangement links TRBV5-6 to TRBJ2-3; 12 bases match TRBD1. The CDR3 is 15 residues long. Germline lookup yields CDR1 SGHDT and CDR2 YYEEEE. V gave up 4 bases and J gave up 4 bases; unmatched junction bases: 4. The CDR3 DNA reads TGTGCCAGCAGCAGGGACAGGGGGCTGTCAGATACGCAGTATTTT. Translated, it gives CASSRDRGLSDTQYF.

The chain carries TRBV21-1 and TRBJ2-1; the D segment call TRBD1 is taken from the table without a DNA check. TRBV21-1 is termed a pseudogene. The CDR3 has 18 residues. CDR3 in DNA: TGTGCCAGCAGCAAAAAAAACGCCGACAGGGTTTTTGTCGATGAGCAGTTCTTC. Translating gives CASSKKNADRVFVDEQFF.

A few counts support this clonotype. This chain joins TRBV5-1 and TRBJ2-7, with TRBD1 as a possible D gene (7 bases). Trimming shortened V by 4 bases and J by 0 bases, and 14 bases separated the two germline ends. CDR3 length: 15 residues. Germline V gene sequence: CDR1 SGHRS, CDR2 YFSETQ. CDR3 region: CASSEQGGSSYEQYF. CDR3 in DNA: TGCGCCAGCAGCGAGCAGGGGGGCAGCTCCTACGAGCAGTACTTC.

The rearrangement uses TRBV6-5 and TRBJ2-5, with D tentatively TRBD1 (6 bases). Deletions cut 4 bases from V and 1 base from J, with 13 bases between. CDR1 MNHEY and CDR2 SVGAGI come from the germline V gene. CDR3 length: 15 residues. The CDR3 here is CASSSDRLRQETQYF. In nucleotides, the CDR3 is TGTGCCAGCAGTTCCGACAGGTTACGCCAAGAGACCCAGTACTTC.

The rearrangement uses TRBV12-3 or TRBV12-4 and TRBJ2-7, with D hard to call. The length of the CDR3 is 15 residues. Trimming took 5 bases from V and 3 from J, leaving 17 bases between them. The CDR3 DNA reads as TGTGCCAGCAGTACCGGACCGTTAGGTCTCTACGAGCAGTACTTC. This codes for CASSTGPLGLYEQYF.

The rearrangement joins TRBV13 to TRBJ2-5; 7 bases fit TRBD1. The CDR3 loop spans 13 amino acids. The germline gives CDR1 PRHDT, CDR2 FYEKMQ (reference sequence). Unmatched junction bases numbered 4, after V lost 5 bases and J lost 4 bases. CDR3 DNA sequence: TGTGCCAGCAGCCAAAGACAGGGAGAGACCCAGTACTTC. Translating it yields CASSQRQGETQYF.

This chain uses TRBV2 with TRBJ2-3; 14 bases match TRBD2. The germline V gene encodes CDR1 SNHLY and CDR2 FYNNEI. V was clipped by 7 bases and J by 4 bases; unmatched bases: 7. The CDR3 has 16 residues. Here the CDR3 reads CASNPGTSGGADTQYF. The CDR3, as DNA: TGTGCCAGCAATCCCGGGACTAGCGGGGGCGCAGATACGCAGTATTTT. Full variable domain (missing parts from reference TRBV2 and TRBJ2-3): EPEVTQTPSHQVTQMGQEVILRCVPISNHLYFYWYRQILGQKVEFLVSFYNNEISEKSEIFDDQFSVERPDGSNFTLKIRSTKLEDSAMYFCASNPGTSGGADTQYFGPGTRLTVL.

This clonotype was detected only a few times. This chain uses TRBV12-3 or TRBV12-4 with TRBJ2-7, with TRBD2 identical over 15 bases. The CDR3 loop spans 16 amino acids. The V segment lost 6 bases and the J segment 4 bases; nucleotides outside the gene matches: 7. The CDR3 DNA reads TGTGCCAGCAGCCCGGAGGGACTAGCGGGGGGATACGAGCAGTACTTC. Translation: CASSPEGLAGGYEQYF.

In its sample, this clonotype was seen a few times. The chain carries TRBV11-1 and TRBJ2-4; tentative D call: TRBD1 (6 bases). Between the trimmed V and J ends, which lost 4 bases and 3 bases, there was a span of 10 bases. The V gene's germline CDR1 is SGHAT and CDR2 FQDESV (reference sequence). CDR3 length: 14 residues. DNA for the CDR3: TGTGCCAGCAGCTCAGGGGAAAACAAAAACATTCAGTACTTC. Protein product: CASSSGENKNIQYF.

This rearrangement joins TRBV20-1 to TRBJ1-1; the D is unclear. Deletions cut 3 bases from V and 1 base from J, with 15 bases between. Per the germline V gene, CDR1 is DFQATT and CDR2 is SNEGSKA (reference sequence). The CDR3 consists of 15 residues. CDR3 sequence reads: CSASPGGGGNTEAFF. CDR3 coding DNA: TGCAGTGCTAGTCCGGGAGGTGGTGGGAACACTGAAGCTTTCTTT.

The table lists this clonotype with many counts. Compared with germline, one end of the junction differs, possibly owing to a read error. This chain links TRBV5-1 with TRBJ1-2; 7 bases are a match to TRBD1. The CDR3 extends over 14 amino acids. Germline values: CDR1 SGHRS, CDR2 YFSETQ. CDR3 in amino acids: CASSLGTANYGYTF. CDR3 DNA sequence: TGTGCCAGCAGCTTAGGGACAGCTAACTATGGCTACACCTTC.

The chain recombines TRBV5-1 with TRBJ2-7; D is unclear. Per germline, CDR1 SGHRS and CDR2 YFSETQ. The CDR3 sequence is 15 residues long. Trimming pared 0 bases from V and 2 bases from J, leaving 12 bases between. The CDR3 spells CASSLVPQTPYEQYF. The CDR3 DNA reads as TGCGCCAGCAGCTTGGTTCCGCAGACCCCCTACGAGCAGTACTTC.